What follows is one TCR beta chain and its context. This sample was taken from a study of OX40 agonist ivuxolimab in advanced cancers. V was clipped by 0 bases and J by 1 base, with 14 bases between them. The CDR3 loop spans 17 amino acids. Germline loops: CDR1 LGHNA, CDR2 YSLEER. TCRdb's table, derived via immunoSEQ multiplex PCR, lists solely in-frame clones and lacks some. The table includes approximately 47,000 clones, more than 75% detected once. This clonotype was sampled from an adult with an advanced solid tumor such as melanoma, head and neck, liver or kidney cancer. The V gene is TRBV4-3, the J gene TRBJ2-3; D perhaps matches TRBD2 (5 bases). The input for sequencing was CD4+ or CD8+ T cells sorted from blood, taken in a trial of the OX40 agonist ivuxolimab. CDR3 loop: CASSQDDTGSRTDTQYF. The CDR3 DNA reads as TGCGCCAGCAGCCAAGATGATACGGGATCCCGCACAGATACGCAGTATTTT.